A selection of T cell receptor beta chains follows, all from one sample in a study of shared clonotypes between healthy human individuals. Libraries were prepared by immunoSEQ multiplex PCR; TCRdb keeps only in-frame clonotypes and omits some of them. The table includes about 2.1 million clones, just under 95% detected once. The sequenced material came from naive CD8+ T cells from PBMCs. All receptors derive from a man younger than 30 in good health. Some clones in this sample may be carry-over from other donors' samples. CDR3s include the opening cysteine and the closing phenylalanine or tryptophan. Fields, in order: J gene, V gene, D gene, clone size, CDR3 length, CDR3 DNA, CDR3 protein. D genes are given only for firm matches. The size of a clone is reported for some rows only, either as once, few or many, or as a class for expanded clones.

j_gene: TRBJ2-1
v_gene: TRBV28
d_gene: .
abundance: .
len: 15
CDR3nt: TGTGCCAGCAGCCTGAGGGGTTCTATGATGATTGAGCAGTTCTTC
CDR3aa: CASSLRGSMMIEQFF

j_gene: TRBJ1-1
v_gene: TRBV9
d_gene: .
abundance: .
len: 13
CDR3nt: TGTGCCAGCAGCCGTGACCGGACCCCTGAAGCTTTCTTT
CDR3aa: CASSRDRTPEAFF

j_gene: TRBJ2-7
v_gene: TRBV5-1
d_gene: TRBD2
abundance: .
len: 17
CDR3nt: TGCGCCAGCAGCTTGTCGCGGCTAGCGGGAGTTACGTACGAGCAGTACTTC
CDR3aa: CASSLSRLAGVTYEQYF

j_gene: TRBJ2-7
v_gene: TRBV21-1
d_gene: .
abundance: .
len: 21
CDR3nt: TGTGCCAGCAGCGCGACGCTGGGCGCCGGACAGGGATGGTCCTCCTCCTACGAGCAGTACTTC
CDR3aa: CASSATLGAGQGWSSSYEQYF

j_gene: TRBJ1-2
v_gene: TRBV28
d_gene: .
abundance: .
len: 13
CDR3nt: TGTGCCAGCACCCTTCGGGGGAACTATGGCTACGCCTTC
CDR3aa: CASTLRGNYGYAF

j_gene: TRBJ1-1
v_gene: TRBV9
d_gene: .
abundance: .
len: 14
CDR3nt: TGTGCCAGCAGCGTAGGGGGACGTGGCACTGAAGCTTTCTTT
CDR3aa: CASSVGGRGTEAFF

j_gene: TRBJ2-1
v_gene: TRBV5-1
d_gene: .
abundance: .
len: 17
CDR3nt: TGCGCCAGCCGCCAAGCTGGGATGAGCCCCTCCTACAATGAGCAGTTCTTC
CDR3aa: CASRQAGMSPSYNEQFF

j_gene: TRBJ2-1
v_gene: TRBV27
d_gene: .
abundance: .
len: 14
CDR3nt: TGTGCCAGCAGTTTCGCTGACGGGTACAATGAGCAGTTCTTC
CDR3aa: CASSFADGYNEQFF

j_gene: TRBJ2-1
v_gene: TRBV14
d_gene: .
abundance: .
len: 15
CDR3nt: TGTGCCAGCAGCCTAGGGGGGATAGGAATCAATGAGCAGTTCTTC
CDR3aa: CASSLGGIGINEQFF

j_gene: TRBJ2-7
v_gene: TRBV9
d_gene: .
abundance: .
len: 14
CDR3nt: TGTGCCAGCAGCGTAGGTGGAGGAGCCTACGAGCAGTACTTC
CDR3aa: CASSVGGGAYEQYF

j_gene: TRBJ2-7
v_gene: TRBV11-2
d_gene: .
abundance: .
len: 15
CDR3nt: TGTGCCAGCAGCTCCCTGGACTACGCCCCCTACGAGCAGTACTTC
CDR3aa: CASSSLDYAPYEQYF

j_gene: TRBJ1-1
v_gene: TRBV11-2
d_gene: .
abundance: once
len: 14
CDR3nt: TGTGCCAGCAGCTTAGTGGGCAGGGTATATGAAGCTTTCTTT
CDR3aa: CASSLVGRVYEAFF

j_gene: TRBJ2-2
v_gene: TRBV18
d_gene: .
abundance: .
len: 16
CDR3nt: TGTGCCAGCTCACCTCTCGACACAGCGAACACCGGGGAGCTGTTTTTT
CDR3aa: CASSPLDTANTGELFF

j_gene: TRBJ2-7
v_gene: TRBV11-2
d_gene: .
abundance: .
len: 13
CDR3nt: TGTGCCAGCAGCTTAGGCCCCTCCTACGAGCAGTACTTC
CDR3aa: CASSLGPSYEQYF

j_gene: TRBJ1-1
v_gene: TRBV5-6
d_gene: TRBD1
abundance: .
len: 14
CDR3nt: TGTGCCAGCAGCTTGGTGGGACAGGGCACTGAAGCTTTCTTT
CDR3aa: CASSLVGQGTEAFF

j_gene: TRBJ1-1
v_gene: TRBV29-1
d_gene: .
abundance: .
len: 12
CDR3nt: TGCAGCGTTGATATGAGGAACACTGAAGCTTTCTTT
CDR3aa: CSVDMRNTEAFF

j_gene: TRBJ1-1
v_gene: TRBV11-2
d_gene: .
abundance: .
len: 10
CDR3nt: TGTGCCAGCCAGAAAACGGAAGCTTTCTTT
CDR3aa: CASQKTEAFF

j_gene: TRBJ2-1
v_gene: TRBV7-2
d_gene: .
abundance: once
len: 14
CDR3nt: TGTGCCAGCAGCTCGGGACTTCCAAACAATGAGCAGTTCTTC
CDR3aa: CASSSGLPNNEQFF

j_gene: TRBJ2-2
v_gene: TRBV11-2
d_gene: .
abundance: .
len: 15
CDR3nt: TGTGCCAGCAGCCCGCGGGACAGCTTCACCGGGGAGCTGTTTTTT
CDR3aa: CASSPRDSFTGELFF

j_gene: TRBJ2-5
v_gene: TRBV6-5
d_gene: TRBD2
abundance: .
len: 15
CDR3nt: TGTGCCAGCAGTCTCCAGCGGGAGGGCCGAGAGACCCAGTACTTC
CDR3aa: CASSLQREGRETQYF

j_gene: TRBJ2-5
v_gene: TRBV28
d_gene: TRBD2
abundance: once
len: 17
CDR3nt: TGTGCCAGCAGTTTAAGGCCATTAGCGGGAGGTACGGAGACCCAGTACTTC
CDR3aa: CASSLRPLAGGTETQYF

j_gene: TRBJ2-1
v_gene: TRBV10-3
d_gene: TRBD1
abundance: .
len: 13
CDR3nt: TGTGCCATCAGTGACACCCCCGGGACAGGGCAGTTCTTC
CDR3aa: CAISDTPGTGQFF

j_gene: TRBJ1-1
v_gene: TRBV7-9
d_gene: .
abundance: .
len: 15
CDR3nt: TGTGCCAGCAGCTTAATGGCAAGGGTAAACACTGAAGCTTTCTTT
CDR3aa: CASSLMARVNTEAFF

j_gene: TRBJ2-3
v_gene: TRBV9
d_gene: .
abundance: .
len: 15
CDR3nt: TGTGCCAGCAGCGGATCCGGGACTCCGGAGGATACGCAGTATTTT
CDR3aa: CASSGSGTPEDTQYF

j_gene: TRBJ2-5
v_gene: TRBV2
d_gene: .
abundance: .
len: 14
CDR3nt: TGTGCCAGCATTGGCGGGGCCGCCCGAGAGACCCAGTACTTC
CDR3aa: CASIGGAARETQYF

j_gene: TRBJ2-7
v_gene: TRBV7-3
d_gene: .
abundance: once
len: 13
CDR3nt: TGTGCCAGCAGCACAGGGTGGGGCTACGAGCAGTACTTC
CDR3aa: CASSTGWGYEQYF

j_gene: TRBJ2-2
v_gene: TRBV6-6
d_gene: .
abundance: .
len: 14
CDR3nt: TGTGCCAGCAGTTCACTAGTGAAGGATGGGGAGCTGTTTTTT
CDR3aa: CASSSLVKDGELFF

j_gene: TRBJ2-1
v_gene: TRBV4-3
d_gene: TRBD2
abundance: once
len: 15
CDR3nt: TGCGCCAGCAGCCAGTCCGCTAGCGGCTACAATGAGCAGTTCTTC
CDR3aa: CASSQSASGYNEQFF

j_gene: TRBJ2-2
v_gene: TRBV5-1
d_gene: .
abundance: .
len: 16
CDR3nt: TGCGCCAGCAGCTTGCCAGGGCCTCCGAGCACCGGGGAGCTGTTTTTT
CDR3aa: CASSLPGPPSTGELFF

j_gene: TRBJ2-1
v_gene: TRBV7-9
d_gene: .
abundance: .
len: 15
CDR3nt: TGTGCCAGCAGCCCGGGGACACTACCCTACAATGAGCAGTTCTTC
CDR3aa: CASSPGTLPYNEQFF

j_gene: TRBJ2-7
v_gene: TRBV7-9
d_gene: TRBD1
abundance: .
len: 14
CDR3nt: TGTGCCAGCAGCTTTGGGACAGGGTCCCACGAGCAGTACTTC
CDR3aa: CASSFGTGSHEQYF

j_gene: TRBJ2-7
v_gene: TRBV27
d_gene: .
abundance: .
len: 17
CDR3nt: TGTGCCAGCAGTTTACGAAACAGGTACACAGGTTCCTACGAGCAGTACTTC
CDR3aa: CASSLRNRYTGSYEQYF

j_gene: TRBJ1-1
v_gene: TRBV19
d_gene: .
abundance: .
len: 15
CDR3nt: TGTGCCAGTTACGACAGCGAGCCTCAGAACACTGAAGCTTTCTTT
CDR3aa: CASYDSEPQNTEAFF

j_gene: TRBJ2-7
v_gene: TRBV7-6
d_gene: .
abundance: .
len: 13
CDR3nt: TGTGCCAGCAGCTTATCGACCGTTACGTTACAGTACTTC
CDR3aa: CASSLSTVTLQYF

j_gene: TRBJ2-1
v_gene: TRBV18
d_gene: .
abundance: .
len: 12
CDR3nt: TGTGCCAGCTCACCAGGGGACAATGAGCAGTTCTTC
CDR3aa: CASSPGDNEQFF

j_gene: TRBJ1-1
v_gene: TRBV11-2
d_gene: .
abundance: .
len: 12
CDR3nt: TGTGCCAGCAGCTTAGAAAGACAGGAGGCTTTCTTT
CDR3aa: CASSLERQEAFF

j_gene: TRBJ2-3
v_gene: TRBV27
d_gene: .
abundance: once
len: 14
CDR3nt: TGTGCCAGCAGTTTGGGCCGTAGCACAGATACGCAGTATTTT
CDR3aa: CASSLGRSTDTQYF

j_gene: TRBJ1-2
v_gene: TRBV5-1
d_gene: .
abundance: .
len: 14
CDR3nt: TGCGCCAGCAGCCCGGCGGGACAATTCTATGGCTACACCTTC
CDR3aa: CASSPAGQFYGYTF

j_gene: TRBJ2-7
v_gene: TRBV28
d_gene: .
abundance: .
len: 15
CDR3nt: TGTGCCAGCAGTCCGCTCACCCGGGACCCCTACGAGCAGTACTTC
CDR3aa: CASSPLTRDPYEQYF

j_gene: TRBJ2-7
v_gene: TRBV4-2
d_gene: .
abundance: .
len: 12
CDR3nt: TGTGCCAGCAGCCAAATCCCCCACGAGCAGTACTTC
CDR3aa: CASSQIPHEQYF

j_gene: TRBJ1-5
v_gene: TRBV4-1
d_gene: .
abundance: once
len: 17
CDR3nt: TGCGCCAGCAGCCACATTGGTCGTCGCGGGGGAGATCAGCCCCAGCATTTT
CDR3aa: CASSHIGRRGGDQPQHF